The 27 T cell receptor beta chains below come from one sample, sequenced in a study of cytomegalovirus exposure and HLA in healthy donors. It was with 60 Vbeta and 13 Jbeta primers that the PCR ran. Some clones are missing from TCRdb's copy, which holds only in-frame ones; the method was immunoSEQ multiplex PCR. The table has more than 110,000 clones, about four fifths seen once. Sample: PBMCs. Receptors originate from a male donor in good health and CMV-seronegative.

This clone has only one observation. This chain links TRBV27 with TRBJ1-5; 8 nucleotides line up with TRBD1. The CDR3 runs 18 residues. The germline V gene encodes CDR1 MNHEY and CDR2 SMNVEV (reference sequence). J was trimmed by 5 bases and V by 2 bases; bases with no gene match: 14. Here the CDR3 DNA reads TGTGCCAGCAGTTTAAGTGGGAGGACAGGGCTCCCCTATCAGCCCCAGCATTTT. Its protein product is CASSLSGRTGLPYQPQHF.

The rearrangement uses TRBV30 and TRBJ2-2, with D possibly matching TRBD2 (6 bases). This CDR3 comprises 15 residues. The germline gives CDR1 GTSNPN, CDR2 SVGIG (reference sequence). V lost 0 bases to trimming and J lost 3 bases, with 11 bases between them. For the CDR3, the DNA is TGTGCCTGGAGTGTAACGGGGGTTGACACCGGGGAGCTGTTTTTT. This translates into CAWSVTGVDTGELFF.

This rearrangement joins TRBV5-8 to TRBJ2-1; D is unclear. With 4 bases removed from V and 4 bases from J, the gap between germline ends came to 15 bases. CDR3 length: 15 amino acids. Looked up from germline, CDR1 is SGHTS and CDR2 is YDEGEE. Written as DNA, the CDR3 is TGTGCCAGCAGCCCAGGCCTGTGGTCGTACAATGAGCAGTTCTTC. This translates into CASSPGLWSYNEQFF.

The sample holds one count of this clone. CDR3 region: CAWSVEAANEKLFF. The CDR3 region has the DNA TGTGCCTGGAGCGTTGAAGCGGCTAATGAAAAACTGTTTTTT. The genes are TRBV30 and TRBJ1-4, with unresolved D. This CDR3 is built from 14 residues. Germline V gene lookup returns CDR1 GTSNPN and CDR2 SVGIG (reference sequence). Trimming took off 3 bases at V and 3 bases at J, with 11 bases between the two ends.

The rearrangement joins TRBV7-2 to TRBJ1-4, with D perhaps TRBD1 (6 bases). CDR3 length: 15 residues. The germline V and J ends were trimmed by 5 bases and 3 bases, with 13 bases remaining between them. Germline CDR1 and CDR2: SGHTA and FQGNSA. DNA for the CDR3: TGTGCCAGCAGCGCACAGGGTAGCGCTAATGAAAAACTGTTTTTT. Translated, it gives CASSAQGSANEKLFF.

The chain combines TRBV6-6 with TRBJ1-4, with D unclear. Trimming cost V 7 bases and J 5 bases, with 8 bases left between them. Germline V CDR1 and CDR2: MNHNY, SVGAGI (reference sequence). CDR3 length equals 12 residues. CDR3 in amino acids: CASKQINEKLFF. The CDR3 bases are TGTGCCAGCAAACAGATCAATGAAAAACTGTTTTTT.

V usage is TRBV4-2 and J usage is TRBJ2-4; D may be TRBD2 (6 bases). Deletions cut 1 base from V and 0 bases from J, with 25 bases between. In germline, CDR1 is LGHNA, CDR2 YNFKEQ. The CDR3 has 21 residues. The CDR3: CASSQVSSAGFTQLAKNIQYF. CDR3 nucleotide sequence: TGTGCCAGCAGCCAAGTATCTTCGGCGGGGTTCACCCAACTAGCCAAAAACATTCAGTACTTC.

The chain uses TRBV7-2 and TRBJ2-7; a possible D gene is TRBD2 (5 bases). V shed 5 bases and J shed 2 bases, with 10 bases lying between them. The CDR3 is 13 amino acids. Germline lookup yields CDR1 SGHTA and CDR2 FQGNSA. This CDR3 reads CASSRTAPYEQYF. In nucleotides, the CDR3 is TGTGCCAGCAGCCGGACTGCTCCCTACGAGCAGTACTTC.

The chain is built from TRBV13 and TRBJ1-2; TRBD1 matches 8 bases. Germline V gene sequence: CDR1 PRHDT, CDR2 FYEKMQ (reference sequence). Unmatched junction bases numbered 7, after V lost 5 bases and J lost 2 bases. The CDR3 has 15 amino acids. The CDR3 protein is CASSPTGEMNYGYTF. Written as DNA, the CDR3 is TGTGCCAGCAGCCCGACAGGGGAGATGAACTATGGCTACACCTTC.

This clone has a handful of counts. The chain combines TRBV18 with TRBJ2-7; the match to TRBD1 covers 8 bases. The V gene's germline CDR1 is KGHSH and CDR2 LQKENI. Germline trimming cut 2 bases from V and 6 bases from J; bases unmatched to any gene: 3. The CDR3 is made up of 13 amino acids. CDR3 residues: CASSPVQGGEQYF. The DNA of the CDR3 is TGTGCCAGCTCACCAGTACAGGGGGGCGAGCAGTACTTC.

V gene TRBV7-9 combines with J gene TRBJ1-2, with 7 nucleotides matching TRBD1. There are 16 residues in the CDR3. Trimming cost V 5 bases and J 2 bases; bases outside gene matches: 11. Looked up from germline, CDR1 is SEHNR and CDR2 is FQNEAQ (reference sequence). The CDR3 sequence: CASSPPGGTRNYGYTF. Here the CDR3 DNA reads TGTGCCAGCAGCCCGCCAGGGGGGACAAGAAACTATGGCTACACCTTC.

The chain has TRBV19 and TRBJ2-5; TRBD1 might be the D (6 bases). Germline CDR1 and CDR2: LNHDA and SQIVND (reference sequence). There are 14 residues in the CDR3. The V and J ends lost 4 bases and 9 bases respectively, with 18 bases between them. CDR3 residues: CASSSTGPVEPQYF. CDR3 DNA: TGTGCCAGTAGTAGCACAGGGCCCGTTGAGCCCCAGTACTTC.

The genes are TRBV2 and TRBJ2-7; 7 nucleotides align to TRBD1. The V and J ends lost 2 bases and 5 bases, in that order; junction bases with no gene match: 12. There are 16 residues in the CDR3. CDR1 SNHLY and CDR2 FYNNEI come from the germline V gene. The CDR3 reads CASSERGQYVSDEQYF. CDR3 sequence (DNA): TGTGCCAGCAGTGAAAGGGGACAGTACGTTAGCGACGAGCAGTACTTC. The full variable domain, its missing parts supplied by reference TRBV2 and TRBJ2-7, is EPEVTQTPSHQVTQMGQEVILRCVPISNHLYFYWYRQILGQKVEFLVSFYNNEISEKSEIFDDQFSVERPDGSNFTLKIRSTKLEDSAMYFCASSERGQYVSDEQYFGPGTRLTVT.

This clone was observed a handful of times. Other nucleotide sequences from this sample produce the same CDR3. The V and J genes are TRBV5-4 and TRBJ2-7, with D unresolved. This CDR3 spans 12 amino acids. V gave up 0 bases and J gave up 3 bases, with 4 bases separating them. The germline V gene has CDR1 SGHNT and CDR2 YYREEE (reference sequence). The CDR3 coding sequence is TGTGCCAGCAGCTTGGACGGCTACGAGCAGTACTTC. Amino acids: CASSLDGYEQYF.

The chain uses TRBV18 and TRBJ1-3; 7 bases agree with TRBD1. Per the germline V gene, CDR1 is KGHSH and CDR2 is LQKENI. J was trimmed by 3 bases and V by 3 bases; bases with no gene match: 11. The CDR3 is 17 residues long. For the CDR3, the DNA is TGTGCCAGCTCACCGATAAGGGGGACAGTGCTTGGAAACACCATATATTTT. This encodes CASSPIRGTVLGNTIYF.

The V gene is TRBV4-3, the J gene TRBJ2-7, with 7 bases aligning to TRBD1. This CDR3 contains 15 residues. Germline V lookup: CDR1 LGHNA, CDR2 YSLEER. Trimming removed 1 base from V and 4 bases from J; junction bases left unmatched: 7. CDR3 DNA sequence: TGCGCCAGCAGCCAAGGGGGCAGGGGGATTTACGAGCAGTACTTC. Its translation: CASSQGGRGIYEQYF.

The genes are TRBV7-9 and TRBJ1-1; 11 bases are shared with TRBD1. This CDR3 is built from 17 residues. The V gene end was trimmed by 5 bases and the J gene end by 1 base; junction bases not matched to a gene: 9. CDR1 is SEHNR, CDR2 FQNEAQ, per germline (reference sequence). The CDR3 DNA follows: TGTGCCAGCAGCCCGGACAGGGGGCTTAAGGGGAACACTGAAGCTTTCTTT. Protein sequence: CASSPDRGLKGNTEAFF.

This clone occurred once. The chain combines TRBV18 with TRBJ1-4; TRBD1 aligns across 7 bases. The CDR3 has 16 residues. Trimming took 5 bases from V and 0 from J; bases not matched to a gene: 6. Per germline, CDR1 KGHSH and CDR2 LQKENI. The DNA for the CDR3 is TGTGCCAGCTCATCGGGACAGCCAACAACTAATGAAAAACTGTTTTTT. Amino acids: CASSSGQPTTNEKLFF.

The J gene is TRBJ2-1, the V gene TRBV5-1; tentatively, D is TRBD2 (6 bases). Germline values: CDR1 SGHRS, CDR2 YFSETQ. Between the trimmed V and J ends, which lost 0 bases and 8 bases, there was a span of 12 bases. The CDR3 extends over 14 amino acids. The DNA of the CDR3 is TGCGCCAGCAGCTTGGGGACTTTAGCGGATGAGCAGTTCTTC. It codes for CASSLGTLADEQFF.

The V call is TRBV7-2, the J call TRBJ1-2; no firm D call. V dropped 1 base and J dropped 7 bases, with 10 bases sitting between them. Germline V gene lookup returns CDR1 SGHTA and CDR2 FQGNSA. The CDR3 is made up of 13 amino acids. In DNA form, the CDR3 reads TGTGCCAGCAGCTTAGGGAGTGACTGTGGCTACACCTTC. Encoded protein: CASSLGSDCGYTF.

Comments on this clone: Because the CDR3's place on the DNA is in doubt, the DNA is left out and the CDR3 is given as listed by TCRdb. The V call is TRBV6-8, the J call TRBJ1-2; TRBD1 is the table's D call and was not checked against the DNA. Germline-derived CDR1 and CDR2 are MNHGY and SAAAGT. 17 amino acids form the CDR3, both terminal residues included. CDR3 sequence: CASSSSTPGQGNYGYTF.

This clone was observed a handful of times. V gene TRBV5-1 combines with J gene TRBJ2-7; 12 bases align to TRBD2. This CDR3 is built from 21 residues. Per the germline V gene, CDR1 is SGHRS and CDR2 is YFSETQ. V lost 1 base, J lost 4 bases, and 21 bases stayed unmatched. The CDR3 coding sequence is TGCGCCAGCAGCTTGAGTGTTGAGGGGGCTCCTAGCGGGAGGGCCAAGTACGAGCAGTACTTC. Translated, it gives CASSLSVEGAPSGRAKYEQYF.

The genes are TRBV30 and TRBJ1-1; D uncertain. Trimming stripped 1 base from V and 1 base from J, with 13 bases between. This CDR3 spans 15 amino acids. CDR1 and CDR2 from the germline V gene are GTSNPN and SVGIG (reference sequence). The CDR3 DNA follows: TGTGCCTGGAGTGCTCCACCTCTAGGGAACACTGAAGCTTTCTTT. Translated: CAWSAPPLGNTEAFF.

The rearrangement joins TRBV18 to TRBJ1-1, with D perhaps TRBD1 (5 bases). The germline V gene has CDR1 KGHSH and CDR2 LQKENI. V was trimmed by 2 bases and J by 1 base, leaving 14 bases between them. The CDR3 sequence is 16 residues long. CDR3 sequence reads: CASSPGGGLSNTEAFF. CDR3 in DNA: TGTGCCAGCTCACCAGGCGGGGGACTTTCGAACACTGAAGCTTTCTTT.

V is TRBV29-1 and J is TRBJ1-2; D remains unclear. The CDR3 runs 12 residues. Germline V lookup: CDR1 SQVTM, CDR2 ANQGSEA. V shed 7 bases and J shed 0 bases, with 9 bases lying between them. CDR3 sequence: CSATRSNYGYTF. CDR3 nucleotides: TGCAGCGCTACGCGGTCTAACTATGGCTACACCTTC.

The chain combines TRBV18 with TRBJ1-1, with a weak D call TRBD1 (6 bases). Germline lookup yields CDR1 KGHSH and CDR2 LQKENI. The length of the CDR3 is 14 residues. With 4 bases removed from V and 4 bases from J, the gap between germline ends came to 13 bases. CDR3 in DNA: TGTGCCAGCTCACTTCAGGGGCAAAGCACTGAAGCTTTCTTT. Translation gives CASSLQGQSTEAFF. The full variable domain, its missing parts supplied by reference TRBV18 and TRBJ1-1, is NAGVMQNPRHLVRRRGQEARLRCSPMKGHSHVYWYRQLPEEGLKFMVYLQKENIIDESGMPKERFSAEFPKEGPSILRIQQVVRGDSAAYFCASSLQGQSTEAFFGQGTRLTVV.

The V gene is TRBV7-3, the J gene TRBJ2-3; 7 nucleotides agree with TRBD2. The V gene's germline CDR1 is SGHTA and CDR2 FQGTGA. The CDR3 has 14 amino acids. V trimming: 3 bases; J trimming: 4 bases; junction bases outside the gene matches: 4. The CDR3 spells CASSLTGGADTQYF. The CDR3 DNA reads TGTGCCAGCAGCTTGACGGGGGGAGCAGATACGCAGTATTTT.